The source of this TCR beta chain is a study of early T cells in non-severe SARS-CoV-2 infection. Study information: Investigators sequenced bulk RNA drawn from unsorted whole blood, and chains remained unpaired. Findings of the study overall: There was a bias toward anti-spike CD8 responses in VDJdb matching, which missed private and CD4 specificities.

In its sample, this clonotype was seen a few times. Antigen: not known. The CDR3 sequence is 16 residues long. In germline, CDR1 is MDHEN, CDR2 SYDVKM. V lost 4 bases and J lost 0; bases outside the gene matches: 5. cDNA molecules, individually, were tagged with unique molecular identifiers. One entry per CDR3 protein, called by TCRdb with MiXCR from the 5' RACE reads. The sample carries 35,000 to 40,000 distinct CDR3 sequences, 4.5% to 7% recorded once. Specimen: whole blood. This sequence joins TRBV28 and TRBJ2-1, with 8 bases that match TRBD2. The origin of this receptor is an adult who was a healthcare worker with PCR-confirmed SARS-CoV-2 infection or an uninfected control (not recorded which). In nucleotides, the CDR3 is TGTGCCAGCAGTTCACCCAGCGGGGGCTCCTACAATGAGCAGTTCTTC. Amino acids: CASSSPSGGSYNEQFF.